Each of the 9 T cell receptor beta chains below was sequenced from the same sample in a study of glioma-infiltrating T cells after dendritic cell vaccination. The assay was immunoSEQ multiplex PCR, and TCRdb's table has in-frame clones only and misses some. Of roughly 85,000 clones listed, roughly 85% were seen once; the top ten hold under 8.5%. The time point is: after dendritic cell vaccination, including at tumor progression/relapse. The sample was blood, taken after dendritic cell vaccination. The receptors originated from a human donor with glioblastoma.

CDR3 nucleotide sequence: TGCGCCAGCAGCCAAAATACGGGACAGAGGGTCCTCTTCAATGAGCAGTTCTTC. It is translated as CASSQNTGQRVLFNEQFF. The chain joins TRBV4-1 to TRBJ2-1; TRBD1 matches at 7 bases. V was clipped by 2 bases and J by 6 bases; unmatched bases: 16. The CDR3 consists of 18 residues. The germline V gene has CDR1 MGHRA and CDR2 YSYEKL.

The table lists this clone with a count of one. V is TRBV7-2 and J is TRBJ1-1; no definite D call. Germline CDR1 and CDR2: SGHTA and FQGNSA. There are 13 residues in the CDR3. Trimming took off 4 bases at V and 6 bases at J, with 12 bases between the two ends. Here the CDR3 DNA reads TGTGCCAGCAGCTCGTATCTGGAGGCTGAAGCTTTCTTT. Amino acid sequence: CASSSYLEAEAFF.

The J gene is TRBJ1-5, the V gene TRBV6-5; D gene ambiguous. Germline V gene sequence: CDR1 MNHEY, CDR2 SVGAGI. This CDR3 contains 13 residues. With 0 bases removed from V and 3 bases from J, the gap between germline ends came to 3 bases. This chain's CDR3 is CASSYSLNQPQHF. Written as DNA, the CDR3 is TGTGCCAGCAGTTACTCACTCAATCAGCCCCAGCATTTT.

This clone occurred a few times. Additional DNA sequences in this sample encode the identical CDR3. J is TRBJ1-2 and V is TRBV9; the D gene is possibly TRBD1 (5 bases). From germline, CDR1 is SGDLS and CDR2 YYNGEE. CDR3 length: 13 residues. The V end lost 0 bases, the J end lost 3 bases, and 6 bases lay between the germline ends. The DNA for the CDR3 is TGTGCCAGCAGCGTAGGGGGGGACTATGGCTACACCTTC. It encodes CASSVGGDYGYTF.

The chain uses TRBV27 and TRBJ1-2, with a tentative D call TRBD1 (6 bases). CDR1 is MNHEY and CDR2 is SMNVEV in the germline V gene (reference sequence). The CDR3 contains 18 residues. V lost 6 bases to trimming and J lost 2 bases, with 25 bases between them. CDR3 region: CASSRRTESFGANYGYTF. CDR3 coding DNA: TGTGCCAGCAGCCGAAGGACAGAGTCTTTTGGGGCGAACTATGGCTACACCTTC.

The chain has TRBV12-5 and TRBJ2-3, with TRBD2 matching 11 bases. The CDR3 consists of 14 residues. The V segment lost 3 bases and the J segment 4 bases; nucleotides outside the gene matches: 0. Germline V lookup: CDR1 LGHNT, CDR2 FRNRAP. The CDR3, as DNA: TGTGCTAGTGGTTTTAGCGGGGGGGCAGATACGCAGTATTTT. Translation gives CASGFSGGADTQYF.

V and J are TRBV11-3 and TRBJ2-1, with 10 positions matching TRBD1. Germline V gives CDR1 SGHNT, CDR2 YENEEA. The V and J ends lost 1 base and 4 bases, in that order; junction bases with no gene match: 1. The CDR3 is 15 residues long. The CDR3 region is CASSLGTGGYNEQFF. CDR3 nucleotide sequence: TGTGCCAGCAGCTTAGGGACAGGGGGTTACAATGAGCAGTTCTTC.

The CDR3 loop reads CASSFRLAGDTGELFF. In DNA form, the CDR3 reads TGTGCCAGCAGCTTTAGACTAGCGGGAGACACCGGGGAGCTGTTTTTT. This chain uses TRBV11-2 with TRBJ2-2; 12 bases align to TRBD2. V was clipped by 3 bases and J by 3 bases; unmatched bases: 2. The length of the CDR3 is 16 residues. CDR1 and CDR2 (germline): SGHAT, FQNNGV.

This sequence joins TRBV6-5 and TRBJ2-7; possible D gene TRBD1, 6 bases. The V end was cut by 6 bases, the J end by 3 bases, with 12 bases between. Germline CDR1 MNHEY, CDR2 SVGAGI. This CDR3 spans 13 amino acids. CDR3 DNA sequence: TGTGCCAGCAGAACCCCGACAGGCTACGAGCAGTACTTC. Amino acid sequence: CASRTPTGYEQYF.